This TCR beta chain comes out of a study of T cell responses to AZD1222 COVID-19 vaccine. TCRdb keeps only in-frame clones here, not all; method: immunoSEQ multiplex PCR. Of more than 80,000 clones listed, roughly 88% are singletons. CDR1 and CDR2 (germline): PRHDT, FYEKMQ (reference sequence). The CDR3 runs 16 residues. Trimming cost V 5 bases and J 0 bases, with 11 bases left between them. The rearrangement uses TRBV13 and TRBJ2-6; possible D gene TRBD1, 5 bases. The specimen was peripheral blood, collected on day 0 of MenACWY control vaccination. The source is an adult in good health. As DNA, the CDR3 is TGTGCCAGCAGCCGCGTAGGGGTCTCTGGGGCCAACGTCCTGACTTTC. This sequence encodes CASSRVGVSGANVLTF.